This is a list of T cell receptor beta chains from one sample in a study of Ad26.COV2.S vaccination and SARS-CoV-2 variants. This table comes from immunoSEQ multiplex PCR, and its TCRdb copy is limited to in-frame clones, with some not included. The sample contains a few hundred thousand clones, 90% of which appear only once. The sequenced sample was peripheral blood, obtained in a trial of Ad26.COV2.S vaccine versus placebo. The source of these receptors is a person aged 18-60 years who received the Ad26.COV2.S COVID-19 vaccine or a placebo. Both conserved end residues are part of each CDR3.

CDR3: CAWSEEDGTDTQYF
V: TRBV30
length: 14

CDR3: CSASYQRDQETQYF
V: TRBV20-1
length: 14

CDR3: CASSLASGRSETQYF
V: TRBV5-4
length: 15

CDR3: CASRGSGSNEQFF
V: TRBV9
length: 13

CDR3: CASRTTGMGAGQPQHF
V: TRBV28
length: 16

CDR3: CASRLALAPDTQYF
V: TRBV19
length: 14

CDR3: CASSLGADNSPLHF
V: TRBV5-6
length: 14

CDR3: CASSPGGTGGNIQYF
V: TRBV18
length: 15

CDR3: CASSLDRGFLYEQYF
V: TRBV4-3
length: 15

CDR3: CASSFGREQYF
V: TRBV5-4
length: 11

CDR3: CASSMDRISTDTQYF
V: TRBV19
length: 15

CDR3: CASSLPTGSSYEQYF
V: TRBV7-8
length: 15

CDR3: CASSPGTFSYNEQFF
V: TRBV7-7
length: 15

CDR3: CASSQVAGTGELFF
V: TRBV4-1
length: 14

CDR3: CASGPSGASYEQYF
V: TRBV19
length: 14

CDR3: CASSKARGSGRAHEQFF
V: TRBV21-1
length: 17

CDR3: CATSPGAAQETQYF
V: TRBV15
length: 14

CDR3: CASSLAPYNEQFF
V: TRBV28
length: 13

CDR3: CASSLGQGGSGANVLTF
V: TRBV18
length: 17

CDR3: CASSYWGDNQPQHF
V: TRBV6-6
length: 14

CDR3: CASSVGSGSETQYF
V: TRBV9
length: 14

CDR3: CASSIYLASHEQFF
V: TRBV19
length: 14

CDR3: CASSAPGTGSETQYF
V: TRBV25-1
length: 15

CDR3: CASSARDRGNEQYF
V: TRBV9
length: 14

CDR3: CASSLAAPGLAGGRTGELFF
V: TRBV5-1
length: 20

CDR3: CASSSLSSGNTGELFF
V: TRBV5-1
length: 16

CDR3: CASSPILHSAGGLETQYF
V: TRBV5-1
length: 18

CDR3: CATSRGVSGNTIYF
V: TRBV15
length: 14

CDR3: CASRRTGVSTGELFF
V: TRBV28
length: 15

CDR3: CASSLPRVRVGYGYTF
V: TRBV28
length: 16

CDR3: CASSPQNTEWDEQYF
V: TRBV5-6
length: 15

CDR3: CASSTKEGTPLHF
V: TRBV19
length: 13

CDR3: CASSPGGVNNEQFF
V: TRBV7-2
length: 14

CDR3: CASSEPRAPRSRAEVNGYTF
V: TRBV2
length: 20

CDR3: CASRPMARDNEQFF
V: TRBV27
length: 14

CDR3: CASSLSAGADTEAFF
V: TRBV27
length: 15

CDR3: CASSRRLAGGPYEQYF
V: TRBV6-2/TRBV6-3
length: 16

CDR3: CAISEGRGQNQPQHF
V: TRBV10-3
length: 15

CDR3: CASSSPQGADTEAFF
V: TRBV7-9
length: 15

CDR3: CASTTYNEQFF
V: TRBV28
length: 11

CDR3: CASIGTSGEQYF
V: TRBV5-1
length: 12

CDR3: CASSLVGFGGDTDTQYF
V: TRBV28
length: 17

CDR3: CASSATDRFIFSTDTQYF
V: TRBV5-1
length: 18

CDR3: CASSLGQKPNYGYTF
V: TRBV5-6
length: 15

CDR3: CASSLARTSGRSDEQFF
V: TRBV27
length: 17

CDR3: CASSGRTGTTDTQYF
V: TRBV9
length: 15

CDR3: CASSPRGSTEAFF
V: TRBV18
length: 13

CDR3: CAISEGGTSYEQYF
V: TRBV10-3
length: 14

CDR3: CASSPGLAGDIQYF
V: TRBV27
length: 14

CDR3: CSVRSPGGITDTQYF
V: TRBV29-1
length: 15

CDR3: CASSPPGSSYEQYF
V: TRBV18
length: 14

CDR3: CASRWGVNTEAFF
V: TRBV28
length: 13

CDR3: CASSLASKDTQYF
V: TRBV12-3/TRBV12-4
length: 13